This TCR beta chain emerged from a study of shared clonotypes between healthy human individuals. Turning to this clone: Antigen: not known.

The V gene lost 1 base and the J gene lost 12 bases, with 13 bases spanning the gap. In germline, CDR1 is SGHAT, CDR2 FQNNGV. The CDR3 consists of 13 residues. The donors, healthy adults who were HIV-negative, had experienced no recent acute infections or vaccinations. All donors were Caucasian adults living in Nashville, Tennessee. The table came from immunoSEQ multiplex PCR; TCRdb's copy has only in-frame clones and leaves some out. This table holds about 1.4 million clones, roughly 96% found once. General study results and limits: Against clonotypes common to all four donors, non-shared ones had lower generation probabilities. Depth was large, yet rarefaction showed that sorted-subset sequencing was incomplete.

The chain joins TRBV11-2 to TRBJ2-1, with D perhaps TRBD2 (5 bases). The material sequenced was naive CD4+ T cells sorted from blood. Subset denoted: CD45RA+ positively selected. This receptor was obtained from a man between 25 and 39 years old in good health. The chain's CDR3 is CASSLVLSTMQFF. The CDR3 nucleotides are TGTGCCAGCAGCTTAGTTCTTTCGACTATGCAGTTCTTC.